The 4 T cell receptor beta chains below all came from one sample that was sequenced in a study of T cell responses to AZD1222 COVID-19 vaccine (dated by TCRdb to the early 2020s). Interpreted using the paper, the time point label stands for: baseline before first vaccination. The library was obtained by the immunoSEQ multiplex PCR assay. This is the immuneACCESS table as TCRdb keeps it, with only in-frame sequences that have V and J called. A part of the clones is gone; compared with another copy, unresolved V genes explain less than half, and the rest is unexplained. The sample data list 150,000 to 200,000 clones, and roughly 94% of these were observed just once. The top ten clones comprise approximately 0.64% of the sample. Material: peripheral blood, obtained on day 0 of AZD1222 vaccination. The receptors shown here come from an adult in good health.

The V call is TRBV30, the J call TRBJ1-5; D is unresolved. CDR1 is GTSNPN, CDR2 SVGIG, per germline (reference sequence). The CDR3 sequence is 15 residues long. V was trimmed by 2 bases and J by 6 bases, leaving 17 bases between them. For the CDR3, the DNA is TGTGCCTGGAGTCGGCGGCAGGCGTCGAGTCAGCCCCAGCATTTT. It yields the protein CAWSRRQASSQPQHF.

This chain uses TRBV28 with TRBJ1-5; D not resolved. CDR1 and CDR2 from the germline V gene are MDHEN and SYDVKM. This CDR3 spans 14 amino acids. Trimming shortened V by 7 bases and J by 4 bases, and 14 bases separated the two germline ends. The CDR3: CASISWQTNQPQHF. The DNA of the CDR3 is TGTGCCAGCATTTCATGGCAGACGAATCAGCCCCAGCATTTT.

This clone is a singleton in its sample. The chain combines TRBV7-9 with TRBJ2-3, with 7 bases identical to TRBD2. Germline-derived CDR1 and CDR2 are SEHNR and FQNEAQ (reference sequence). The CDR3 contains 15 residues. Trimming took 6 bases from V and 0 from J; bases not matched to a gene: 6. The DNA of the CDR3 is TGTGCCAGCAGGCCCACTAGCGCTAGCACAGATACGCAGTATTTT. Translated, it gives CASRPTSASTDTQYF. The whole variable domain, remainder taken from reference TRBV7-9 and TRBJ2-3, is DTGVSQNPRHKITKRGQNVTFRCDPISEHNRLYWYRQTLGQGPEFLTYFQNEAQLEKSRLLSDRFSAERPKGSFSTLEIQRTEQGDSAMYLCASRPTSASTDTQYFGPGTRLTVL.

The genes are TRBV19 and TRBJ1-4; 7 bases line up with TRBD1. V was clipped by 7 bases and J by 4 bases; unmatched bases: 6. CDR1 and CDR2 (germline): LNHDA, SQIVND (reference sequence). The CDR3 covers 14 residues. CDR3 sequence reads: CASNIQGINEKLFF. CDR3 in DNA: TGTGCCAGTAACATACAGGGGATTAATGAAAAACTGTTTTTT. Looking up the rest from reference TRBV19 and TRBJ1-4 gives the full variable domain: DGGITQSPKYLFRKEGQNVTLSCEQNLNHDAMYWYRQDPGQGLRLIYYSQIVNDFQKGDIAEGYSVSREKKESFPLTVTSAQKNPTAFYLCASNIQGINEKLFFGSGTQLSVL.